This TCR beta chain was documented in a study of T cells in Graves' hyperthyroidism and ophthalmopathy. General study findings and limits: Researchers found most expanded thyroid clonotypes above 0.001 in blood as well.

Concerning this clonotype: Its antigen is as yet unknown. Possible read error: a much larger clone is one base away. The CDR3 end shows no conserved phenylalanine or tryptophan, and so a read error is likely.

Amplification of TCR beta CDR3 regions used RNA as the template. HTBI primers drove first-round RT-PCR of the TCR CDR3. One entry per CDR3 protein, called by TCRdb with MiXCR from the multiplex PCR reads. Here the sample spans roughly 350,000 distinct CDR3 sequences, approximately 14% being singletons. This CDR3 has 13 amino acids. Trimming took off 10 bases at V and 3 bases at J, with 16 bases between the two ends. Germline V gives CDR1 ENHRY, CDR2 SYGVKD. Patients were excluded because of uncontrolled infection, other autoimmune disease, pregnancy or lactation. From more than 8 ml of fresh peripheral blood, PBMCs were isolated.

The J gene is TRBJ2-7, the V gene TRBV10-3; D is unresolved. Material for sequencing was blood. The sequence was obtained from a woman aged 40 to 50 with Graves' ophthalmopathy. The CDR3 DNA reads as TGTGCCACCAGCCCCTTGGACGGCTACGAGCAGTACCTC. Protein product: CATSPLDGYEQYL.